This T cell receptor (beta chain) was captured in a study of T cell responses to AZD1222 COVID-19 vaccine. Study-level results: None of the repertoires were sampled until the peak T cell response had passed.

A word on this clone: Its target is unknown.

The table came from immunoSEQ multiplex PCR; TCRdb's copy has only in-frame clones and leaves some out. In the table there are some 120,000 clones, roughly 88% of which are singletons. With 5 bases removed from V and 2 bases from J, the gap between germline ends came to 18 bases. This CDR3 is 16 amino acids long. Germline V gene data show CDR1 as LNHDA and CDR2 as SQIVND (reference sequence). The chain uses TRBV19 and TRBJ1-2, with D unclear. The source was peripheral blood, collected 28 days after the second AZD1222 dose. This clonotype was obtained from an adult who received the AZD1222 COVID-19 vaccine. CDR3 protein: CASSGGRTLPNYGYTF. The DNA for the CDR3 is TGTGCCAGTAGTGGTGGGAGGACCCTACCCAACTATGGCTACACCTTC. Supplemented by reference TRBV19 and TRBJ1-2, the full variable domain reads DGGITQSPKYLFRKEGQNVTLSCEQNLNHDAMYWYRQDPGQGLRLIYYSQIVNDFQKGDIAEGYSVSREKKESFPLTVTSAQKNPTAFYLCASSGGRTLPNYGYTFGSGTRLTVV.